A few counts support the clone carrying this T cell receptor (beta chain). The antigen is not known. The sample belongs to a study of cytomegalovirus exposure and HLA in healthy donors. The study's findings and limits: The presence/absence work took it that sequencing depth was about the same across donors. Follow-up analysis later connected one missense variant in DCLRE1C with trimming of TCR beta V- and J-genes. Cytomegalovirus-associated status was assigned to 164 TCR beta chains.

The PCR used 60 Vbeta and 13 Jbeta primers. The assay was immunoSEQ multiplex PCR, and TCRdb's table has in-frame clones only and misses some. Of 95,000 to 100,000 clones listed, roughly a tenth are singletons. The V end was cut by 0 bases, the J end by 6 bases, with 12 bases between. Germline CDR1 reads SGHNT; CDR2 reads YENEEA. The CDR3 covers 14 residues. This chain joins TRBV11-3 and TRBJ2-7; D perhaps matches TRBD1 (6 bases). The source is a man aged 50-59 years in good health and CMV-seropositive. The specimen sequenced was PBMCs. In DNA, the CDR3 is TGTGCCAGCAGCTTAGAGCCAGGGGTTGGCGAGCAGTACTTC. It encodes CASSLEPGVGEQYF.